This T cell receptor beta chain is from a study of identical twins. Notes on the study in general: The authors noted that invariant MAIT and iNKT cells could partly confound zero-insertion analyses. Abundant cord blood beta clonotypes carried fewer insertions; memory repertoires showed none. Recombination models fit unrelated individuals' TCR alpha sharing but underestimated twins'.

TCRdb reprocessed the 5' RACE reads via MiXCR and lists one record per CDR3 protein. The sample contains nearly 250,000 distinct CDR3 sequences, approximately 7% of which appear only once. This clonotype was detected many times. What it binds is unknown. Germline lookup yields CDR1 SGHRS and CDR2 YFSETQ. The CDR3 runs 16 residues. Trimming took 4 bases from V and 5 from J; bases not matched to a gene: 11. The sample was also linked to a second study, of yellow fever vaccine responses in identical twins.

The gene calls are TRBV5-1 and TRBJ2-3, with TRBD2 identical over 9 bases. The sample was memory (CD45RO+) T cells sorted from blood. The receptor was isolated from a woman aged 18-29 years in good health. CDR3 coding DNA: TGCGCCAGCAGCCAGAACTTATTAGCGGGAGTAGATACGCAGTATTTT. Amino acids: CASSQNLLAGVDTQYF.